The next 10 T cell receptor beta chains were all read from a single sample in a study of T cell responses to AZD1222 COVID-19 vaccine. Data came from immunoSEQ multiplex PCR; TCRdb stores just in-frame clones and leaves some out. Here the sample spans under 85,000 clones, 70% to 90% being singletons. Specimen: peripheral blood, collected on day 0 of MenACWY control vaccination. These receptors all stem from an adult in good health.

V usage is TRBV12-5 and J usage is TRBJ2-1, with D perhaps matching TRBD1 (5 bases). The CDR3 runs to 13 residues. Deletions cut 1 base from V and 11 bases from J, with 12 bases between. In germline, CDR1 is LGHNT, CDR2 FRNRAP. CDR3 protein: CASGLEGQIKQFF. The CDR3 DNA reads TGTGCTAGTGGTTTGGAGGGGCAGATAAAGCAGTTCTTC.

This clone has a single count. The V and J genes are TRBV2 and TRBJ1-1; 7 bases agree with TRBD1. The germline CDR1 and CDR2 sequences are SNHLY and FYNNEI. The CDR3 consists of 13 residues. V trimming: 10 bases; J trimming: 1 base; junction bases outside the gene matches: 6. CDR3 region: CATHRGRNTEAFF. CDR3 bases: TGTGCCACCCACAGGGGCCGGAACACTGAAGCTTTCTTT.

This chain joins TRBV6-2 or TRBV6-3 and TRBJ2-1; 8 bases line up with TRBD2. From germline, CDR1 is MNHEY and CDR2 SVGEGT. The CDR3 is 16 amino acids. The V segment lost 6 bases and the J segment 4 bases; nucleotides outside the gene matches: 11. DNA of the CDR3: TGTGCCAGCAGACCTTCCTTTAGCGGGGCTTACAATGAGCAGTTCTTC. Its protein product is CASRPSFSGAYNEQFF.

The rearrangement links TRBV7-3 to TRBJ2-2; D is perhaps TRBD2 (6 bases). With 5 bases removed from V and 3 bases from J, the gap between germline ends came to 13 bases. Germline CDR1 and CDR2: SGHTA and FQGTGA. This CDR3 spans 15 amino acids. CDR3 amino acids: CASSRLGGDTGELFF. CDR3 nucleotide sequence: TGTGCCAGCAGCCGTCTAGGAGGGGACACCGGGGAGCTGTTTTTT.

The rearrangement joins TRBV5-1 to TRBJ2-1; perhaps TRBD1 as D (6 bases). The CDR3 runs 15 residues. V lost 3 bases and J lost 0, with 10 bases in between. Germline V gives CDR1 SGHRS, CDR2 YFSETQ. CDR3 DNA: TGCGCCAGCAGCTCGACAGGTGGCTCCTACAATGAGCAGTTCTTC. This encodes CASSSTGGSYNEQFF.

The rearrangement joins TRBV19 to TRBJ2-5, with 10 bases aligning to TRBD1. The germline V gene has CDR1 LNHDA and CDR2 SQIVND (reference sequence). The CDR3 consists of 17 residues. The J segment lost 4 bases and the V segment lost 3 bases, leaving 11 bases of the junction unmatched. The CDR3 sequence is CASSMRVTGGAGETQYF. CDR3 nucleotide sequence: TGTGCCAGTAGTATGAGGGTGACAGGGGGCGCGGGAGAGACCCAGTACTTC.

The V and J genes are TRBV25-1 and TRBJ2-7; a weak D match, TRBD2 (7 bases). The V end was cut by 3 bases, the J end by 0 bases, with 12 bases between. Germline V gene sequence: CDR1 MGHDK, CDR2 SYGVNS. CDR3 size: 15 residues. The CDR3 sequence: CASSEGGGLSYEQYF. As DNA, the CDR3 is TGTGCCAGCAGTGAGGGAGGGGGTCTCTCCTACGAGCAGTACTTC.

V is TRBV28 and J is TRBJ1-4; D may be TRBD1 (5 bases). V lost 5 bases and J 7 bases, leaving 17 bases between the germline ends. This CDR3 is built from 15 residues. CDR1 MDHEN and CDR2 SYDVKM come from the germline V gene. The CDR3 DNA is TGTGCCAGCAGTGATGGGGGACGGATGGGTGAAAAACTGTTTTTT. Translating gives CASSDGGRMGEKLFF.

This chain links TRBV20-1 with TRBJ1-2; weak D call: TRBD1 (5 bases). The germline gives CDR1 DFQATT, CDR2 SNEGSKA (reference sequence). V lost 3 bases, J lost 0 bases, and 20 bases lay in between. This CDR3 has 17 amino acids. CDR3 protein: CSASIYTWDRANYGYTF. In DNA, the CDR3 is TGCAGTGCTAGTATTTATACGTGGGACCGAGCTAACTATGGCTACACCTTC.

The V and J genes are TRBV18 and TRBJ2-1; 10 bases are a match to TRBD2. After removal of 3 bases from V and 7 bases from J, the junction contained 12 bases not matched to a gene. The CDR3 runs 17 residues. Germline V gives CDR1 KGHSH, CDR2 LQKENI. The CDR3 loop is CASSPNLAGGLWNEQFF. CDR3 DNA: TGTGCCAGCTCACCGAATTTAGCGGGGGGCTTATGGAATGAGCAGTTCTTC.